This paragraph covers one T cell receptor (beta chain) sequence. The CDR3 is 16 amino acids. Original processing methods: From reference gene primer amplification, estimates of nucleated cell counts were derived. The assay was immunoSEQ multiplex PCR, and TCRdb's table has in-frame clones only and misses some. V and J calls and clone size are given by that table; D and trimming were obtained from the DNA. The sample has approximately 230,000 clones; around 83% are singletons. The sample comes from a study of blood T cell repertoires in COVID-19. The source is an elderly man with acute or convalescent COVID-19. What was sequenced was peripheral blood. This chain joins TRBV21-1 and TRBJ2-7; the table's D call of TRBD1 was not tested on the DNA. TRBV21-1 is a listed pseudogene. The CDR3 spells CASSRRGIPRIYEQYF. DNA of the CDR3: TGTGCCAGCAGCCGCAGGGGGATCCCTAGAATCTACGAGCAGTACTTC.